This TCR beta chain originates from a study of shared clonotypes between healthy human individuals. Whole-study findings and limits: Sampling covered blood only; tissue repertoires likely differ.

Turning to this clone: Its antigen is not known.

Profiling relied on immunoSEQ multiplex PCR, and the TCRdb table lists in-frame clones only, not all of them. Of over 850,000 clones in the sample, around 78% were seen once. There were only Caucasian adults among the donors, and all lived in Nashville, Tennessee. Germline CDR1 SGHNT, CDR2 YYREEE (reference sequence). The V and J ends lost 5 bases and 11 bases respectively, with 22 bases between them. CDR3 length: 15 amino acids. V gene TRBV5-4 combines with J gene TRBJ2-2; tentatively, D is TRBD1 (5 bases). This TCR derives from a man between 18 and 29 years old in good health. Some clones in this sample may be carry-over from other donors' samples. Input material: memory CD4+ T cells from PBMCs. Subset defined: CD45RA-negative fraction. The CDR3 region is CASSPDGPQGGELFF. CDR3 bases: TGTGCCAGCAGTCCCGATGGCCCCCAGGGTGGAGAGCTGTTTTTT.